This paragraph covers one TCR beta chain sequence. Its specificity is unknown. The record originates from a study of T-cell reconstitution after alpha-beta-depleted transplantation in children. Findings and caveats of the study: Several hundred rapidly expanded clones from non-depleted graft cells reportedly supplied alpha-beta T cells about two months post-transplant. T-cell numbers and diversity one year post-transplant derived largely from freshly generated T cells.

Germline assignment: CDR1 SGHTA and CDR2 FQGNSA. This CDR3 has 15 residues. Unmatched junction bases numbered 7, after V lost 4 bases and J lost 7 bases. Library preparation (for TCRbeta) was performed with unique molecular identifiers. TCRdb recomputed calls from the PCR reads with MiXCR, one row per CDR3 protein. The data hold approximately 400,000 distinct CDR3 sequences, with around 15% observed a single time. This sequence was found in a boy younger than two who had a stem cell transplant for Wiskott-Aldrich syndrome, so the T cells may come from the graft donor. The sequencing here drew on PBMCs, mostly from graft donor cells, taken 360 days after TCRalphabeta/CD19-depleted stem cell transplant. V is TRBV7-2 and J is TRBJ2-1; 10 nucleotides align to TRBD2. The CDR3 loop is CASSSSGRGWNEQFF. DNA for the CDR3: TGTGCCAGCAGCTCAAGCGGGAGGGGGTGGAATGAGCAGTTCTTC. Based on the CDR3 plus reference TRBV7-2 and TRBJ2-1, the full variable domain is GAGVSQSPSNKVTEKGKDVELRCDPISGHTALYWYRQSLGQGLEFLIYFQGNSAPDKSGLPSDRFSAERTGGSVSTLTIQRTQQEDSAVYLCASSSSGRGWNEQFFGPGTRLTVL.